A selection of T cell receptor beta chains follows, all from one sample in a study of T cell responses to AZD1222 COVID-19 vaccine. Measured with immunoSEQ multiplex PCR; TCRdb has only the in-frame clones, and not every one. The sample lists fewer than 100,000 clones, 70% to 90% seen once, with 15% to 20% in the top ten. The material was peripheral blood, obtained on day 0 of AZD1222 vaccination. Every receptor here comes from an adult in good health. The CDR3 runs from the conserved cysteine through the conserved F or W. A D gene is named only where the DNA matches it firmly. Clone size, where shown, is once, few, many, or a class for clones that have expanded.

d_gene: TRBD1; abundance: .; v_gene: TRBV10-1; j_gene: TRBJ1-2; CDR3nt: TGCGCCAGCGGGGGCAGGGGGAGGTTTAGTGGTGGCTACACCTTC; CDR3aa: CASGGRGRFSGGYTF
d_gene: TRBD2; abundance: .; v_gene: TRBV6-5; j_gene: TRBJ2-7; CDR3nt: TGTGCCAGCAGTCCGGGGGGGGGCTCCTACGAGCAGTACTTC; CDR3aa: CASSPGGGSYEQYF
d_gene: TRBD1; abundance: .; v_gene: TRBV6-5; j_gene: TRBJ2-7; CDR3nt: TGTGCCAGCAGTTACGTGACAGGGGTCTACGAGCAGTACTTC; CDR3aa: CASSYVTGVYEQYF
d_gene: .; abundance: .; v_gene: TRBV28; j_gene: TRBJ2-7; CDR3nt: TGTGCCAGCAGTTTACAGGGTTGGACCTACGAGCAGTACTTC; CDR3aa: CASSLQGWTYEQYF
d_gene: .; abundance: .; v_gene: TRBV28; j_gene: TRBJ1-1; CDR3nt: TGTGCCAGCAGTATCACAGGCTTCCCTGAAGCTTTCTTT; CDR3aa: CASSITGFPEAFF
d_gene: TRBD1; abundance: .; v_gene: TRBV10-3; j_gene: TRBJ1-2; CDR3nt: TGTGCCATCAGTGTAGGGGACAGGACTAACTATGGCTACACCTTC; CDR3aa: CAISVGDRTNYGYTF
d_gene: TRBD2; abundance: .; v_gene: TRBV7-6; j_gene: TRBJ2-6; CDR3nt: TGTGCCAGCAGCTTAGAGCCGCAAGCGGGGGGCACTCTCTCTGGGGCCAACGTCCTGACTTTC; CDR3aa: CASSLEPQAGGTLSGANVLTF
d_gene: .; abundance: few; v_gene: TRBV4-3; j_gene: TRBJ1-1; CDR3nt: TGCGCCAGCAGCCAAGAAAGGACAGCGAACACTGAAGCTTTCTTT; CDR3aa: CASSQERTANTEAFF
d_gene: .; abundance: .; v_gene: TRBV28; j_gene: TRBJ1-6; CDR3nt: TGTGCCAGCCTCTCCCGTCTGAATTCACCCCTCCACTTT; CDR3aa: CASLSRLNSPLHF
d_gene: .; abundance: once; v_gene: TRBV5-4; j_gene: TRBJ2-1; CDR3nt: TGTGCCAGCAGCTTGAATTTGGGGGTCTCCTACAATGAGCAGTTCTTC; CDR3aa: CASSLNLGVSYNEQFF
d_gene: .; abundance: .; v_gene: TRBV30; j_gene: TRBJ1-3; CDR3nt: TGTGCCTGGAGCCCTAGGCGGTCGATTTTTTCCCACTCTGGAAACACCATATATTTT; CDR3aa: CAWSPRRSIFSHSGNTIYF
d_gene: .; abundance: .; v_gene: TRBV7-9; j_gene: TRBJ1-2; CDR3nt: TGTGCCAGCAGCCTTCGGATCGGAGGCTACACCTTC; CDR3aa: CASSLRIGGYTF
d_gene: TRBD1; abundance: once; v_gene: TRBV20-1; j_gene: TRBJ1-5; CDR3nt: TGCAGTGCTAGAGGAGACAGGGCCTTCCATTTT; CDR3aa: CSARGDRAFHF
d_gene: .; abundance: .; v_gene: TRBV10-3; j_gene: TRBJ1-6; CDR3nt: TGTGCCATCAGTGTGGGGGCGGAGAATTCACCCCTCCACTTT; CDR3aa: CAISVGAENSPLHF
d_gene: .; abundance: .; v_gene: TRBV5-1; j_gene: TRBJ1-2; CDR3nt: TGCGCCAGCAGCCCGGGACACCGGTCCTATGGCTACACCTTC; CDR3aa: CASSPGHRSYGYTF
d_gene: TRBD2; abundance: once; v_gene: TRBV11-1; j_gene: TRBJ2-2; CDR3nt: TGTGCCAGCAGCCCCCATATAGCGGGAGGGACCGGGGAGCTGTTTTTT; CDR3aa: CASSPHIAGGTGELFF
d_gene: TRBD1; abundance: .; v_gene: TRBV19; j_gene: TRBJ2-1; CDR3nt: TGTGCCAGTAGTATAGTACAGGGGGTATCCTACAATGAGCAGTTCTTC; CDR3aa: CASSIVQGVSYNEQFF
d_gene: .; abundance: .; v_gene: TRBV5-1; j_gene: TRBJ1-4; CDR3nt: TGCGCCAGCAGCAACCGGGACGTGAATGAAAAACTGTTTTTT; CDR3aa: CASSNRDVNEKLFF
d_gene: TRBD1; abundance: once; v_gene: TRBV5-4; j_gene: TRBJ2-1; CDR3nt: TGTGCCAGCACCCAGGGGGCGAAGGGTGACAATGAGCAGTTCTTC; CDR3aa: CASTQGAKGDNEQFF
d_gene: TRBD1; abundance: once; v_gene: TRBV5-6; j_gene: TRBJ2-5; CDR3nt: TGTGCCAGCAGCTTGACCGGACAGGGGACTTTTGAGACCCAGTACTTC; CDR3aa: CASSLTGQGTFETQYF
d_gene: .; abundance: once; v_gene: TRBV5-1; j_gene: TRBJ2-3; CDR3nt: TGCGCCAGCAGCGTTACTCCTAGCGTAGGCACAGATACGCAGTATTTT; CDR3aa: CASSVTPSVGTDTQYF
d_gene: .; abundance: once; v_gene: TRBV7-9; j_gene: TRBJ1-1; CDR3nt: TGTGCCAGCAGCCCTTACAAGAACACTGAAGCTTTCTTT; CDR3aa: CASSPYKNTEAFF
d_gene: .; abundance: .; v_gene: TRBV7-2; j_gene: TRBJ1-2; CDR3nt: TGTGCCAGCAGCTTAGCGCGTAAGGCAGACTATGGCTACACCTTC; CDR3aa: CASSLARKADYGYTF
d_gene: .; abundance: .; v_gene: TRBV18; j_gene: TRBJ1-1; CDR3nt: TGTGCCAGCTCACCGCAGCAGGGGACGTTGAACACTGAAGCTTTCTTT; CDR3aa: CASSPQQGTLNTEAFF
d_gene: .; abundance: once; v_gene: TRBV9; j_gene: TRBJ2-1; CDR3nt: TGTGCCAGCAGCGTAGCTACTTGGAATGAGCAGTTCTTC; CDR3aa: CASSVATWNEQFF
d_gene: .; abundance: .; v_gene: TRBV5-6; j_gene: TRBJ2-3; CDR3nt: TGTGCCAGCAGCTTGCTGGGGACAGATACGCAGTATTTT; CDR3aa: CASSLLGTDTQYF
d_gene: TRBD1; abundance: .; v_gene: TRBV11-1; j_gene: TRBJ2-1; CDR3nt: TGTGCCAGCAGCCAACAGGGGTACAATGAGCAGTTCTTC; CDR3aa: CASSQQGYNEQFF
d_gene: .; abundance: .; v_gene: TRBV3-1/TRBV3-2; j_gene: TRBJ1-2; CDR3nt: TGTGCCAGCAGTGATGAAAGAGCTGGAGCCTATGGCTACACCTTC; CDR3aa: CASSDERAGAYGYTF
d_gene: .; abundance: .; v_gene: TRBV4-3; j_gene: TRBJ2-7; CDR3nt: TGCGCCAGCAGCCAAGATTTCGGACAGTTCTACGAGCAGTACTTC; CDR3aa: CASSQDFGQFYEQYF
d_gene: TRBD1; abundance: .; v_gene: TRBV19; j_gene: TRBJ2-7; CDR3nt: TGTGCCAGTAGTATCGGGACAGGGCTTTCCTACGAGCAGTACTTC; CDR3aa: CASSIGTGLSYEQYF
d_gene: .; abundance: once; v_gene: TRBV12-3/TRBV12-4; j_gene: TRBJ1-2; CDR3nt: TGTGCCAGCAGTTTAAGCCAGGGAGGCTACACCTTC; CDR3aa: CASSLSQGGYTF
d_gene: .; abundance: few; v_gene: TRBV25-1; j_gene: TRBJ1-2; CDR3nt: TGTGCCAGCAGTGGGATAAAGGGACGCTATGGCTACACCTTC; CDR3aa: CASSGIKGRYGYTF
d_gene: .; abundance: .; v_gene: TRBV11-2; j_gene: TRBJ1-2; CDR3nt: TGTGCCAGCAGCTTAGACAGTCAATATGGCTACACCTTC; CDR3aa: CASSLDSQYGYTF
d_gene: .; abundance: .; v_gene: TRBV28; j_gene: TRBJ1-1; CDR3nt: TGTGCCAGCAGCCCAACTTTGACAGCGAACACTGAAGCTTTCTTT; CDR3aa: CASSPTLTANTEAFF
d_gene: .; abundance: .; v_gene: TRBV28; j_gene: TRBJ2-7; CDR3nt: TGTGCCAGCAGTTTCGGACTCTACGAGCAGTACTTC; CDR3aa: CASSFGLYEQYF
d_gene: TRBD2; abundance: .; v_gene: TRBV29-1; j_gene: TRBJ2-7; CDR3nt: TGCAGCGTTGACCTAGCGGGAGGCCACGAGCAGTACTTC; CDR3aa: CSVDLAGGHEQYF
d_gene: TRBD1; abundance: .; v_gene: TRBV9; j_gene: TRBJ2-3; CDR3nt: TGTGCCAGCAGCGCCAATCCGGGACAGGGTACAGATACGCAGTATTTT; CDR3aa: CASSANPGQGTDTQYF
d_gene: TRBD1; abundance: .; v_gene: TRBV4-3; j_gene: TRBJ1-2; CDR3nt: TGCGCCAGCAGCCAGGCTTGGACAGGGGAGGGCTATGGCTACACCTTC; CDR3aa: CASSQAWTGEGYGYTF
d_gene: .; abundance: once; v_gene: TRBV7-9; j_gene: TRBJ1-2; CDR3nt: TGTGCCAGCAGGGTACAGGGAATCATGGGCGGCTACACCTTC; CDR3aa: CASRVQGIMGGYTF
d_gene: .; abundance: once; v_gene: TRBV27; j_gene: TRBJ1-4; CDR3nt: TGTGCCAGCAGTCCTAGGGTTGGGACTAATGAAAAACTGTTTTTT; CDR3aa: CASSPRVGTNEKLFF
d_gene: TRBD2; abundance: .; v_gene: TRBV5-1; j_gene: TRBJ2-7; CDR3nt: TGCGCCAGCAGCTTCACAGCGGGACTCCTCTACGAGCAGTACTTC; CDR3aa: CASSFTAGLLYEQYF
d_gene: .; abundance: once; v_gene: TRBV6-5; j_gene: TRBJ2-7; CDR3nt: TGTGCCAGCAGTTGGACTTTGAGCTCCTACGAGCAGTACTTC; CDR3aa: CASSWTLSSYEQYF
d_gene: TRBD1; abundance: .; v_gene: TRBV18; j_gene: TRBJ2-2; CDR3nt: TGTGCCAGCTCTTGGCGACAGGGAGCGAACACCGGGGAGCTGTTTTTT; CDR3aa: CASSWRQGANTGELFF
d_gene: .; abundance: .; v_gene: TRBV11-2; j_gene: TRBJ1-3; CDR3nt: TGTGCCAGCAGCTCCCCGACAGCTGTCTCTGGAAACACCATATATTTT; CDR3aa: CASSSPTAVSGNTIYF
d_gene: TRBD1; abundance: .; v_gene: TRBV3-1/TRBV3-2; j_gene: TRBJ1-2; CDR3nt: TGTGCCAGCAGCCAGAACACACAGGGGGCACGGGGCTACACCTTC; CDR3aa: CASSQNTQGARGYTF
d_gene: .; abundance: .; v_gene: TRBV28; j_gene: TRBJ1-4; CDR3nt: TGTGCCACCTCGGTAAATGAAAAACTGTTTTTT; CDR3aa: CATSVNEKLFF
d_gene: .; abundance: .; v_gene: TRBV6-5; j_gene: TRBJ1-1; CDR3nt: TGTGCCAGCAGTACCGGCAGGGGGAACACTGAAGCTTTCTTT; CDR3aa: CASSTGRGNTEAFF
d_gene: TRBD2; abundance: .; v_gene: TRBV5-1; j_gene: TRBJ2-6; CDR3nt: TGCGCCAGCGTAGCGGGGCCTTCTGGGGCCAACGTCCTGACTTTC; CDR3aa: CASVAGPSGANVLTF
d_gene: .; abundance: once; v_gene: TRBV18; j_gene: TRBJ1-2; CDR3nt: TGTGCCAGCTCACCAGGGCAGGGCGTGGATGGCTACACCTTC; CDR3aa: CASSPGQGVDGYTF
d_gene: TRBD1; abundance: .; v_gene: TRBV5-4; j_gene: TRBJ1-6; CDR3nt: TGTGCCAGCAGCTTAGGACAGGGACTTAATTCACCCCTCCACTTT; CDR3aa: CASSLGQGLNSPLHF
d_gene: TRBD1; abundance: .; v_gene: TRBV19; j_gene: TRBJ2-5; CDR3nt: TGTGCCAGTAGTTCCGGACAGGGTGGAGAGACCCAGTACTTC; CDR3aa: CASSSGQGGETQYF
d_gene: .; abundance: .; v_gene: TRBV10-2; j_gene: TRBJ1-1; CDR3nt: TGCGCCAGCAGTGGTGGCAGGAAAGGACCTGAAGCTTTCTTT; CDR3aa: CASSGGRKGPEAFF